This T cell receptor (beta chain) was profiled in a study of blood T cell repertoires in COVID-19. About the study: T cells, B-cell-depleted T cells, or PBMCs provided the cDNA or gDNA that served as material.

Recruitment covered about 25 US areas and drew participants whose ages spanned about 18 to 90 years. Participants were placed into cohorts based on the clinical history they reported. Germline-derived CDR1 and CDR2 are SGHAT and FQNNGV. V was pared by 5 bases and J by 1 base, with 19 bases between. CDR3 size: 17 residues. The table came from immunoSEQ multiplex PCR; TCRdb's copy has only in-frame clones and leaves some out. The sample consists of about 280,000 clones, 90% of them appearing once. The chain couples TRBV11-2 to TRBJ2-3; a weak D match, TRBD2 (5 bases). Sequenced input: PBMCs or T cells enriched from blood (not recorded which). This TCR came from a woman aged 18-35 years with acute COVID-19. The CDR3, as DNA: TGTGCCAGCAGCCCCACCGGCCGCCGGGATCGCACAGATACGCAGTATTTT. The encoded protein is CASSPTGRRDRTDTQYF.